This TCR beta chain was recorded in a study of T-cell reconstitution after alpha-beta-depleted transplantation in children. Preparation of the TCRbeta library used unique molecular identifiers. One entry per CDR3 protein results from TCRdb running MiXCR on the PCR reads. The sample shows approximately 240,000 distinct CDR3 sequences, approximately 10% of them seen only once. With 3 bases removed from V and 5 bases from J, the gap between germline ends came to 4 bases. Germline V gene data show CDR1 as SGHAT and CDR2 as FQNNGV. The CDR3 spans 12 residues. This clonotype was counted many times. V usage is TRBV11-2 and J usage is TRBJ2-2, with D hard to call. The source of this sequence is a human donor who donated a stem cell graft to a child with acute lymphoblastic leukemia. The specimen was PBMCs from the stem cell graft donor, collected from the stem cell graft. As DNA, the CDR3 is TGTGCCAGCAGCTTTAGAACCGGGGAGCTGTTTTTT. Protein sequence: CASSFRTGELFF.